This T cell receptor beta chain came from a study of blood T cell repertoires in COVID-19. Background on the study: Italy, Spain and the United States were the sources of the convalescent and acute COVID-19 samples. T cells, B-cell-depleted T cells, or PBMCs supplied cDNA or gDNA.

Looked up from germline, CDR1 is LNHDA and CDR2 is SQIVND (reference sequence). Trimming took 7 bases from V and 6 from J; bases not matched to a gene: 6. The CDR3 is made up of 13 amino acids. Per the study methods: The assay estimated nucleated cells by amplifying reference gene primers. This table comes from immunoSEQ multiplex PCR, and its TCRdb copy is limited to in-frame clones, with some not included. V, J and clone size are taken as reported in that table, and D and trimming were inferred from the DNA itself. The sample comprises under 150,000 clones, approximately 80% of which are singletons, and about 8% rests with the top ten. There are many counts of this clone.

Material for sequencing was peripheral blood. This TCR was sampled from a human donor with acute or convalescent COVID-19. The donor label of this sample is uncertain. This chain uses TRBV19 with TRBJ2-1; TRBD2 matches at 7 bases. The CDR3 loop reads CASTLASGNEQFF. As DNA, the CDR3 is TGTGCCAGTACACTAGCGTCGGGCAATGAGCAGTTCTTC.